These 31 T cell receptor beta chains share one sample of origin, sequenced in a study of T-cell memory formation after mild COVID-19. One entry per CDR3 protein results from TCRdb running MiXCR on the 5' RACE reads. The sample holds around 530,000 distinct CDR3 sequences, roughly a fifth seen once. The sequenced sample consisted of PBMCs or a T cell subset sorted from them (not recorded which). Receptors were obtained from an adult woman who had mild COVID-19 (a few samples of this study predate the infection). Cell type and time point are not known.

V usage is TRBV5-1 and J usage is TRBJ2-1; 9 bases are shared with TRBD1. The ends lost 4 bases at V and 9 bases at J; junction bases unmatched: 8. This CDR3 comprises 14 residues. Germline CDR1 SGHRS, CDR2 YFSETQ. In nucleotides, the CDR3 is TGCGCCAGCAGCCCCCCGGGACAGGGAGGTGAGCAGTTCTTC. Its protein is CASSPPGQGGEQFF. The whole variable domain, remainder taken from reference TRBV5-1 and TRBJ2-1, is KAGVTQTPRYLIKTRGQQVTLSCSPISGHRSVSWYQQTPGQGLQFLFEYFSETQRNKGNFPGRFSGRQFSNSRSEMNVSTLELGDSALYLCASSPPGQGGEQFFGPGTRLTVL.

The J gene is TRBJ1-1, the V gene TRBV12-3 or TRBV12-4; possible D gene TRBD1, 6 bases. The length of the CDR3 is 14 residues. Trimming shortened V by 6 bases and J by 1 base, and 12 bases separated the two germline ends. CDR3 bases: TGTGCCAGCAGCCACTGGACAGCGAACACTGAAGCTTTCTTT. Translated, it gives CASSHWTANTEAFF.

The V and J genes are TRBV19 and TRBJ2-7, with D perhaps TRBD1 (6 bases). Trimming took off 6 bases at V and 0 bases at J, with 15 bases between the two ends. The germline gives CDR1 LNHDA, CDR2 SQIVND (reference sequence). The CDR3 contains 15 residues. CDR3 protein: CASSRSQGSSYEQYF. In DNA form, the CDR3 reads TGTGCCAGTAGCCGATCCCAGGGGTCCTCCTACGAGCAGTACTTC.

This clonotype came up many times. V and J are TRBV3-1 and TRBJ2-3; 8 positions agree with TRBD2. V shed 0 bases, J shed 4 bases, and the junction held 0 bases outside the gene matches. The V gene's germline CDR1 is LGHDT and CDR2 YNNKEL (reference sequence). CDR3 length equals 14 residues. The CDR3 sequence: CASSQEGLADTQYF. CDR3 sequence (DNA): TGTGCCAGCAGCCAAGAGGGACTAGCAGATACGCAGTATTTT.

Only a few counts were recorded for this clonotype. V is TRBV12-3 or TRBV12-4 and J is TRBJ2-4; 9 nucleotides match TRBD1. Trimming cost V 7 bases and J 8 bases; bases outside gene matches: 9. The CDR3 is made up of 14 amino acids. CDR3 amino acids: CASTPGTGTYIQYF. For the CDR3, the DNA is TGTGCCAGCACCCCCGGGACAGGGACGTACATTCAGTACTTC.

A few counts support this clonotype. The CDR3 protein is CASSRDQAGEKLFF. The CDR3 bases are TGCGCCAGCAGCCGGGACCAGGCGGGGGAAAAACTGTTTTTT. The chain links TRBV5-1 to TRBJ1-4; D is possibly TRBD1 (5 bases). This CDR3 is 14 amino acids long. Germline loops: CDR1 SGHRS, CDR2 YFSETQ. Trimming stripped 4 bases from V and 8 bases from J, with 15 bases between.

The genes are TRBV7-2 and TRBJ2-1; 8 positions agree with TRBD1. The ends lost 5 bases at V and 3 bases at J; junction bases unmatched: 12. Germline values: CDR1 SGHTA, CDR2 FQGNSA. The CDR3 runs 17 residues. The CDR3 DNA is TGTGCCAGCAGCAAGGCGGGCGGCGGGACAGGCTACAATGAGCAGTTCTTC. Protein sequence: CASSKAGGGTGYNEQFF.

This clonotype has only a few counts. This sequence joins TRBV24-1 and TRBJ2-1; no reliable D call. Germline V lookup: CDR1 KGHDR, CDR2 SFDVKD. The CDR3 has 12 amino acids. V gave up 3 bases and J gave up 9 bases, with 8 bases separating them. The CDR3 region is CATSDRPSEQFF. CDR3 bases: TGTGCCACCAGTGATAGACCGTCTGAGCAGTTCTTC.

J is TRBJ2-2 and V is TRBV20-1, with D perhaps matching TRBD1 (6 bases). The V end was cut by 5 bases, the J end by 7 bases, with 11 bases between. The V gene's germline CDR1 is DFQATT and CDR2 SNEGSKA (reference sequence). CDR3 length equals 12 residues. CDR3 sequence: CSAARGGGELFF. In nucleotides, the CDR3 is TGCAGTGCTGCCAGGGGTGGCGGGGAGCTGTTTTTT.

V usage is TRBV5-5 and J usage is TRBJ1-5, with D hard to call. This CDR3 is built from 15 residues. Germline V lookup: CDR1 SGHKS, CDR2 YYEKEE (reference sequence). Trimming took off 3 bases at V and 5 bases at J, with 15 bases between the two ends. In nucleotides, the CDR3 is TGTGCCAGCAGCTCCCTGGACCCCTCCGATCAGCCCCAGCATTTT. It yields the protein CASSSLDPSDQPQHF. Combining the CDR3 with reference TRBV5-5 and TRBJ1-5 gives the whole variable domain DAGVTQSPTHLIKTRGQQVTLRCSPISGHKSVSWYQQVLGQGPQFIFQYYEKEERGRGNFPDRFSARQFPNYSSELNVNALLLGDSALYLCASSSLDPSDQPQHFGDGTRLSIL.

This clonotype was counted once. The chain is built from TRBV4-3 and TRBJ2-1; 8 bases align to TRBD2. Germline V lookup: CDR1 LGHNA, CDR2 YSLEER. CDR3 length: 16 amino acids. V was pared by 1 base and J by 7 bases, with 9 bases of the junction left unmatched. This chain's CDR3 is CASSQAPRTSTNEQFF. DNA of the CDR3: TGCGCCAGCAGCCAAGCTCCCAGGACTAGCACTAATGAGCAGTTCTTC.

This clonotype has just a few counts. This chain links TRBV21-1 with TRBJ2-5; the table assigns TRBD1, which was not confirmed against the DNA. TRBV21-1 is an annotated pseudogene. The CDR3 runs 15 residues. In nucleotides, the CDR3 is TGTGCCAGCAGCAGACAGTCGGGGGATCAAGAGACCCAGTACTTC. It specifies CASSRQSGDQETQYF.

The chain couples TRBV7-9 to TRBJ2-5, with D perhaps matching TRBD1 or TRBD2 (6 bases each). Germline V gives CDR1 SEHNR, CDR2 FQNEAQ (reference sequence). The CDR3 contains 14 residues. V lost 5 bases, J lost 2 bases, and 12 bases lay in between. This chain's CDR3 is CASSIGGSQETQYF. CDR3 nucleotide sequence: TGTGCCAGCAGCATAGGGGGGTCACAAGAGACCCAGTACTTC.

This clonotype was seen at least ten times. The CDR3 DNA sequence: TGTGCCAGCAGCCAAAGGATCACAGGGGGCGCAGATACGCAGTATTTT. Its translation is CASSQRITGGADTQYF. The V and J genes are TRBV3-1 and TRBJ2-3; 9 positions match TRBD1. After removal of 2 bases from V and 4 bases from J, the junction contained 7 bases not matched to a gene. From germline, CDR1 is LGHDT and CDR2 YNNKEL (reference sequence). The CDR3 has 16 amino acids.

The rearrangement joins TRBV7-9 to TRBJ2-1; D ambiguous. Germline V gives CDR1 SEHNR, CDR2 FQNEAQ (reference sequence). The CDR3 is 14 residues long. Trimming cost V 5 bases and J 8 bases, with 16 bases left between them. CDR3 region: CASSESTAGYEQFF. Here the CDR3 DNA reads TGTGCCAGCAGCGAGTCGACGGCTGGTTATGAGCAGTTCTTC.

V and J are TRBV12-3 or TRBV12-4 and TRBJ1-2; weak D call: TRBD1 (5 bases). V lost 5 bases to trimming and J lost 5 bases, with 15 bases between them. The CDR3 contains 14 residues. CDR3 protein: CASSPEGTGYGYTF. CDR3 DNA sequence: TGTGCCAGCAGTCCCGAAGGAACAGGATATGGCTACACCTTC.

This chain connects TRBV5-1 to TRBJ1-4, with unresolved D. The CDR3 is made up of 14 amino acids. V was clipped by 5 bases and J by 2 bases, with 10 bases between them. The germline V gene encodes CDR1 SGHRS and CDR2 YFSETQ. The CDR3 is CASSPEVTNEKLFF. The CDR3 DNA sequence: TGCGCCAGCAGTCCAGAAGTCACTAATGAAAAACTGTTTTTT.

CDR3 amino acids: CASSGSWSGTDTQYF. The CDR3 DNA is TGTGCCAGCAGCGGGAGTTGGAGTGGGACAGATACGCAGTATTTT. V usage is TRBV12-3 or TRBV12-4 and J usage is TRBJ2-3; tentative D call: TRBD2 (6 bases). V was cut by 6 bases and J by 3 bases, with 16 bases left in between. The CDR3 has 15 amino acids.

This clonotype came up a few times. This chain links TRBV4-2 with TRBJ2-1; D is ambiguous. V was cut by 3 bases and J by 8 bases, with 8 bases left in between. From germline, CDR1 is LGHNA and CDR2 YNFKEQ. The CDR3 sequence is 12 residues long. As DNA, the CDR3 is TGTGCCAGCAGCCAGGTTGGTGATGAGCAGTTCTTC. Protein sequence: CASSQVGDEQFF.

A few counts support this clonotype. This chain connects TRBV11-3 to TRBJ2-4, with D perhaps TRBD2 (5 bases). Germline V CDR1 and CDR2: SGHNT, YENEEA. Trimming took 1 base from V and 0 from J, leaving 7 bases between them. The CDR3 loop spans 15 amino acids. For the CDR3, the DNA is TGTGCCAGCAGCTTAGCGGGGATAGCCAAAAACATTCAGTACTTC. Its protein is CASSLAGIAKNIQYF.

This sequence joins TRBV2 and TRBJ1-3; TRBD1 is a possible D gene (5 bases). V lost 6 bases to trimming and J lost 4 bases, with 13 bases between them. Germline V CDR1 and CDR2: SNHLY, FYNNEI. This CDR3 contains 14 residues. CDR3 nucleotides: TGTGCCAGCAGATCAGACAGACTCGGAAACACCATATATTTT. Its protein product is CASRSDRLGNTIYF.

The rearrangement links TRBV2 to TRBJ2-2; 8 nucleotides agree with TRBD1. After removal of 5 bases from V and 6 bases from J, the junction contained 8 bases not matched to a gene. The germline V gene encodes CDR1 SNHLY and CDR2 FYNNEI. The CDR3 has 15 amino acids. The CDR3 DNA reads as TGTGCCAGCAGTCAACCAGGGGGCAGGTCCGGGGAGCTGTTTTTT. It is translated as CASSQPGGRSGELFF.

The J gene is TRBJ2-2, the V gene TRBV7-8, with D possibly being TRBD1 (5 bases). V was pared by 5 bases and J by 1 base, with 8 bases between. Germline CDR1 reads SGHVS; CDR2 reads FQNEAQ. The CDR3 has 14 residues. CDR3 in amino acids: CASSPRGNTGELFF. DNA of the CDR3: TGTGCCAGCAGCCCAAGGGGGAACACCGGGGAGCTGTTTTTT.

This clonotype was detected once. The chain has TRBV4-1 and TRBJ1-1; D unclear. Germline lookup yields CDR1 MGHRA and CDR2 YSYEKL. V lost 2 bases and J lost 1, with 14 bases in between. CDR3 length equals 16 residues. The CDR3 loop is CASSQFMPSENTEAFF. CDR3 sequence (DNA): TGCGCCAGCAGCCAATTCATGCCCTCAGAGAACACTGAAGCTTTCTTT.

The chain uses TRBV12-3 or TRBV12-4 and TRBJ2-7; TRBD2 might be the D (5 bases). Trimming removed 3 bases from V and 2 bases from J, with 17 bases in between. There are 16 residues in the CDR3. The CDR3 DNA sequence: TGTGCCAGCAGTTTCTCCTCCGGGGTCCGAACCTACGAGCAGTACTTC. The encoded protein is CASSFSSGVRTYEQYF.

The V gene is TRBV6-6, the J gene TRBJ1-5; TRBD1 might be the D (6 bases). The V gene lost 5 bases and the J gene lost 5 bases, with 13 bases spanning the gap. Germline V gene lookup returns CDR1 MNHNY and CDR2 SVGAGI (reference sequence). This CDR3 has 14 amino acids. Here the CDR3 reads CASSPTGSYQPQHF. The DNA of the CDR3 is TGTGCCAGCAGTCCTACAGGGTCCTATCAGCCCCAGCATTTT.

The CDR3 coding sequence is TGCAGCGTGGGGGGGACAGGAGACGAGCAGTACTTC. It codes for CSVGGTGDEQYF. The V and J genes are TRBV29-1 and TRBJ2-7; the D gene is possibly TRBD1 (8 bases). V dropped 6 bases and J dropped 5 bases, with 14 bases sitting between them. The CDR3 length is 12 residues. CDR1 SQVTM and CDR2 ANQGSEA come from the germline V gene.

V is TRBV5-1 and J is TRBJ2-1, with 12 bases identical to TRBD2. Per the germline V gene, CDR1 is SGHRS and CDR2 is YFSETQ. V dropped 4 bases and J dropped 3; count of bases not matched to a gene: 5. CDR3 length: 16 amino acids. In nucleotides, the CDR3 is TGCGCCAGCAGCCAGACTAGCGGGGGCCACTACAATGAGCAGTTCTTC. Protein sequence: CASSQTSGGHYNEQFF.

In DNA, the CDR3 is TGTGCCAGCAGTAGCGGGGTCGTCAATGAGCAGTTCTTC. Its protein is CASSSGVVNEQFF. The V gene is TRBV12-3 or TRBV12-4, the J gene TRBJ2-1; TRBD2 agrees at 7 bases. CDR3 length equals 13 residues. The trim removed 5 bases at V and 6 bases at J, leaving 4 bases unmatched.

The genes are TRBV29-1 and TRBJ2-1; the D gene is possibly TRBD2 (6 bases). Trimming shortened V by 3 bases and J by 0 bases, and 18 bases separated the two germline ends. The CDR3 runs to 17 residues. Germline V gives CDR1 SQVTM, CDR2 ANQGSEA. This CDR3 is CSVDGEAPPSSYNEQFF. For the CDR3, the DNA is TGCAGCGTTGACGGGGAGGCTCCACCGAGCTCCTACAATGAGCAGTTCTTC.

The chain has TRBV6-5 and TRBJ2-6; perhaps TRBD1 as D (5 bases). Per germline, CDR1 MNHEY and CDR2 SVGAGI. The CDR3 sequence is 16 residues long. V dropped 7 bases and J dropped 0 bases, with 13 bases sitting between them. The CDR3 DNA sequence: TGTGCCAGCACCCCGGGCGACAGCTCTGGGGCCAACGTCCTGACTTTC. It yields the protein CASTPGDSSGANVLTF.